The clone carrying this T cell receptor beta chain was seen a few times. TCRdb passed the 5' RACE reads through MiXCR, listing each CDR3 protein once. Here the sample spans more than 350,000 distinct CDR3 sequences, approximately 10% being singletons. These data belong to a study of T cells after yellow fever vaccination. V was trimmed by 1 base and J by 6 bases, leaving 13 bases between them. This CDR3 has 14 amino acids. The germline gives CDR1 MGHRA, CDR2 YSYEKL. The origin of this receptor is a man aged 18 to 29 who received the YFV17D yellow fever vaccine. V gene TRBV4-1 combines with J gene TRBJ2-7; D is ambiguous. The sample consisted of PBMCs, taken on the day of the first yellow fever vaccination. The CDR3 region is CASSQVGRSAEQYF. The CDR3 DNA sequence: TGCGCCAGCAGCCAAGTGGGCCGTTCGGCCGAGCAGTACTTC.